The 25 T cell receptor beta chains given below trace back to one sample, sequenced in a study of type 1 regulatory T cells. Whole-study results and caveats: Type 1 regulatory T cells had a more restricted TCR repertoire than non-type 1 regulatory T cells.

These receptors are not linked to any known antigen. MiXCR, run by TCRdb on the reads, gives a single entry per CDR3 protein. The sample carries tens of thousands of distinct CDR3 sequences, about a fifth recorded once. What was sequenced was cultured type 1 regulatory T (Tr1) cells, either the whole culture or a sorted fraction (not recorded which). The source is a human donor in good health.

In its sample, this clonotype was seen a few times. V usage is TRBV6-2 or TRBV6-3 and J usage is TRBJ2-3; D is uncertain. Trimming took off 0 bases at V and 6 bases at J, with 10 bases between the two ends. This CDR3 has 14 amino acids. The germline V gene encodes CDR1 MNHEY and CDR2 SVGEGT. CDR3 DNA sequence: TGTGCCAGCAGTTACTCGACAATTCGGGATACGCAGTATTTT. It translates to CASSYSTIRDTQYF.

This CDR3 is CASSPPGLAGGDTQYF. The CDR3 DNA reads as TGTGCCAGCTCACCACCGGGACTAGCGGGAGGAGATACGCAGTATTTT. The chain links TRBV18 to TRBJ2-3; TRBD2 matches at 15 bases. Germline lookup yields CDR1 KGHSH and CDR2 LQKENI. The CDR3 has 16 amino acids. V shed 0 bases and J 5 bases; nucleotides not matched to a gene: 0.

This clonotype occurred a few times. The V call is TRBV28, the J call TRBJ1-1; 8 nucleotides agree with TRBD1. After removal of 5 bases from V and 6 bases from J, the junction contained 8 bases not matched to a gene. The CDR3 runs 14 residues. Germline V gives CDR1 MDHEN, CDR2 SYDVKM. This chain's CDR3 is CASSTAGQASEAFF. CDR3 DNA: TGTGCCAGCAGTACCGCGGGACAGGCCTCTGAAGCTTTCTTT.

This clonotype has a handful of counts. The V gene is TRBV6-5, the J gene TRBJ2-3; 12 nucleotides agree with TRBD2. V gave up 6 bases and J gave up 0 bases; unmatched junction bases: 4. CDR1 MNHEY and CDR2 SVGAGI come from the germline V gene. This CDR3 comprises 16 residues. CDR3 coding DNA: TGTGCCAGCAGGGGGGGGACTAGCGGGAGCACAGATACGCAGTATTTT. Translated: CASRGGTSGSTDTQYF.

The V call is TRBV20-1, the J call TRBJ2-5; maybe TRBD1 (5 bases). This CDR3 region has 15 residues. CDR1 and CDR2 (germline): DFQATT, SNEGSKA (reference sequence). The V end was cut by 0 bases, the J end by 5 bases, with 16 bases between. CDR3 sequence reads: CSARDWARVGETQYF. CDR3 nucleotide sequence: TGCAGTGCTAGAGATTGGGCCAGGGTAGGGGAGACCCAGTACTTC.

This clonotype was found a few times. The chain links TRBV12-3 or TRBV12-4 to TRBJ1-4; D is ambiguous. The CDR3 is 17 residues long. Between the trimmed V and J ends, which lost 7 bases and 5 bases, there was a span of 23 bases. The CDR3 region is CASTPGPQSGRNEKLFF. Here the CDR3 DNA reads TGTGCCAGCACTCCCGGCCCTCAATCCGGACGAAATGAAAAACTGTTTTTT.

There are a few counts of this clonotype. The J gene is TRBJ2-3, the V gene TRBV9, with D perhaps TRBD1 or TRBD2 (5 bases each). The CDR3 is 16 amino acids. From germline, CDR1 is SGDLS and CDR2 YYNGEE. Trimming stripped 4 bases from V and 5 bases from J, with 20 bases between. The CDR3 is CASSSRRTPRGDTQYF. The DNA for the CDR3 is TGTGCCAGCAGCTCCCGAAGGACCCCGAGGGGAGATACGCAGTATTTT.

The V call is TRBV6-2 or TRBV6-3, the J call TRBJ2-1; TRBD2 aligns across 7 bases. Germline V gene sequence: CDR1 MNHEY, CDR2 SVGEGT. Germline trimming cut 2 bases from V and 5 bases from J; bases unmatched to any gene: 6. CDR3 length equals 15 residues. CDR3 bases: TGTGCCAGCAGTTACCACGGGGAGGGGAACAATGAGCAGTTCTTC. Its translation is CASSYHGEGNNEQFF.

This chain links TRBV30 with TRBJ2-5; 7 nucleotides match TRBD1. The germline gives CDR1 GTSNPN, CDR2 SVGIG (reference sequence). V dropped 1 base and J dropped 4; count of bases not matched to a gene: 3. The CDR3 contains 13 residues. The CDR3 loop reads CAWSEGARETQYF. The DNA for the CDR3 is TGTGCCTGGAGTGAGGGGGCACGAGAGACCCAGTACTTC. The entire variable domain, with the rest obtained from reference TRBV30 and TRBJ2-5, is as follows: SQTIHQWPATLVQPVGSPLSLECTVEGTSNPNLYWYRQAAGRGLQLLFYSVGIGQISSEVPQNLSASRPQDRQFILSSKKLLLSDSGFYLCAWSEGARETQYFGPGTRLLVL.

The chain carries TRBV5-6 and TRBJ1-2; the match to TRBD1 covers 9 bases. CDR3 length: 13 residues. Germline V lookup: CDR1 SGHDT, CDR2 YYEEEE. The V and J ends lost 5 bases and 4 bases, in that order; junction bases with no gene match: 3. The CDR3 here is CASRGQGRYGYTF. The CDR3, as DNA: TGTGCCAGCAGGGGACAGGGCCGCTATGGCTACACCTTC.

Ten or more counts support this clonotype. V usage is TRBV10-3 and J usage is TRBJ2-6; the D is unclear. The V and J ends lost 2 bases and 4 bases respectively, with 15 bases between them. The CDR3 contains 17 residues. Germline assignment: CDR1 ENHRY and CDR2 SYGVKD. The CDR3 is CAISEQTQAQGANVLTF. In DNA, the CDR3 is TGTGCCATCAGTGAGCAAACTCAGGCCCAAGGGGCCAACGTCCTGACTTTC.

This clonotype was detected only a few times. The chain employs TRBV7-8 and TRBJ2-3; D unclear. The CDR3 has 14 residues. Germline assignment: CDR1 SGHVS and CDR2 FQNEAQ. V was cut by 8 bases and J by 6 bases, with 18 bases left in between. This CDR3 is CASLPTPPPDTQYF. CDR3 bases: TGTGCCAGCCTGCCGACCCCCCCGCCCGATACGCAGTATTTT.

This clonotype was observed many times. This chain uses TRBV12-3 or TRBV12-4 with TRBJ2-7; 10 nucleotides align to TRBD2. The CDR3 runs to 15 residues. V lost 6 bases to trimming and J lost 2 bases; unmatched junction nucleotides: 7. The CDR3 loop reads CASRVGLASTYEQYF. CDR3 sequence (DNA): TGTGCCAGCAGGGTGGGACTAGCGTCAACCTACGAGCAGTACTTC.

This clonotype has a count of ten or more. The chain joins TRBV5-5 to TRBJ2-2; D is uncertain. The CDR3 runs 13 residues. The V end lost 2 bases, the J end lost 5 bases, and 7 bases lay between the germline ends. Germline CDR1 reads SGHKS; CDR2 reads YYEKEE (reference sequence). This CDR3 is CASSLATTGELFF. CDR3 in DNA: TGTGCCAGCAGCTTAGCAACAACCGGGGAGCTGTTTTTT.

In DNA form, the CDR3 reads TGTGCCAGCTCACCATTCGCACCAGCGTCGACCGCCTACAATGAGCAGTTCTTC. Encoded protein: CASSPFAPASTAYNEQFF. The V gene is TRBV18, the J gene TRBJ2-1; D remains unclear. The V end lost 2 bases, the J end lost 2 bases, and 19 bases lay between the germline ends. The CDR3 has 18 residues. Germline loops: CDR1 KGHSH, CDR2 LQKENI. Complete variable domain (other parts from reference TRBV18 and TRBJ2-1): NAGVMQNPRHLVRRRGQEARLRCSPMKGHSHVYWYRQLPEEGLKFMVYLQKENIIDESGMPKERFSAEFPKEGPSILRIQQVVRGDSAAYFCASSPFAPASTAYNEQFFGPGTRLTVL.

Ten or more counts support this clonotype. This chain joins TRBV28 and TRBJ1-5; D gene uncertain. Trimming took 2 bases from V and 4 from J, leaving 9 bases between them. Per the germline V gene, CDR1 is MDHEN and CDR2 is SYDVKM. The CDR3 has 14 amino acids. This chain's CDR3 is CASSLATDNQPQHF. CDR3 in DNA: TGTGCCAGCAGTTTAGCCACCGATAATCAGCCCCAGCATTTT.

This clonotype was observed a few times. J is TRBJ2-2 and V is TRBV5-1; D ambiguous. This CDR3 comprises 13 residues. V was clipped by 1 base and J by 4 bases, with 5 bases between them. Germline CDR1 is SGHRS and CDR2 is YFSETQ. CDR3 nucleotide sequence: TGCGCCAGCAGCTTGAAAAGCACCGGGGAGCTGTTTTTT. It yields the protein CASSLKSTGELFF.

J is TRBJ1-5 and V is TRBV20-1; D perhaps matches TRBD1 (6 bases). This CDR3 has 15 residues. The V end was cut by 2 bases, the J end by 7 bases, with 18 bases between. Germline assignment: CDR1 DFQATT and CDR2 SNEGSKA (reference sequence). CDR3 sequence (DNA): TGCAGTGCTAGAAGGACGTCGGGGACAATGCAGCCCCAGCATTTT. It specifies CSARRTSGTMQPQHF.

This clonotype came up a few times. The chain employs TRBV5-1 and TRBJ2-1; 7 bases are a match to TRBD2. V lost 6 bases, J lost 5 bases, and 8 bases stayed unmatched. CDR1 and CDR2 from the germline V gene are SGHRS and YFSETQ. This CDR3 is built from 14 residues. CDR3: CASNRAGKNNEQFF. The DNA of the CDR3 is TGCGCCAGCAATCGAGCGGGAAAAAACAATGAGCAGTTCTTC.

The V gene is TRBV7-2, the J gene TRBJ2-1, with D perhaps matching TRBD1 (5 bases). The ends were cut back, 1 base at V and 5 bases at J, with 6 bases in the middle. Looked up from germline, CDR1 is SGHTA and CDR2 is FQGNSA. CDR3 size: 13 residues. CDR3 nucleotides: TGTGCCAGCAGCTTAGTGGGGCACAATGAGCAGTTCTTC. Its protein product is CASSLVGHNEQFF.

This clonotype was seen only once. The chain couples TRBV27 to TRBJ2-7; D gene uncertain. The V and J ends lost 1 base and 1 base respectively, with 11 bases between them. The CDR3 extends over 15 amino acids. CDR1 MNHEY and CDR2 SMNVEV come from the germline V gene (reference sequence). The CDR3 nucleotides read TGTGCCAGCAGTTTATATGGGCAGGAGTCCTACGAGCAGTACTTC. Its translation is CASSLYGQESYEQYF.

V is TRBV7-9 and J is TRBJ1-2; D possibly corresponds to TRBD1 (5 bases). This CDR3 comprises 12 residues. Germline V gene sequence: CDR1 SEHNR, CDR2 FQNEAQ (reference sequence). V lost 3 bases, J lost 7 bases, and 9 bases lay in between. The CDR3 DNA sequence: TGTGCCAGCAGCTTCGACAGCCCTGGCTACACCTTC. Amino acids: CASSFDSPGYTF.

This clonotype appeared a few times. The rearrangement joins TRBV19 to TRBJ1-2; 9 nucleotides agree with TRBD1. From germline, CDR1 is LNHDA and CDR2 SQIVND (reference sequence). V lost 4 bases, J lost 6 bases, and 9 bases stayed unmatched. This CDR3 is built from 15 residues. The CDR3 loop reads CASSTPTGGGDGYTF. The DNA for the CDR3 is TGTGCCAGTAGTACGCCGACAGGGGGTGGCGATGGCTACACCTTC.

The gene calls are TRBV6-5 and TRBJ2-3, with TRBD2 identical over 8 bases. CDR1 and CDR2 from the germline V gene are MNHEY and SVGAGI. This CDR3 is built from 14 residues. Trimming at V came to 7 bases and at J to 0 bases, leaving 3 bases not matched to a gene. The CDR3 loop is CASKLADSTDTQYF. DNA of the CDR3: TGTGCCAGCAAACTAGCGGATAGCACAGATACGCAGTATTTT.

The chain couples TRBV2 to TRBJ1-2, with unresolved D. This CDR3 comprises 12 residues. CDR1 and CDR2 (germline): SNHLY, FYNNEI. Between the trimmed V and J ends, which lost 8 bases and 4 bases, there was a span of 11 bases. The CDR3 reads CASLREAYGYTF. Here the CDR3 DNA reads TGTGCCAGCCTTCGGGAAGCCTATGGCTACACCTTC.